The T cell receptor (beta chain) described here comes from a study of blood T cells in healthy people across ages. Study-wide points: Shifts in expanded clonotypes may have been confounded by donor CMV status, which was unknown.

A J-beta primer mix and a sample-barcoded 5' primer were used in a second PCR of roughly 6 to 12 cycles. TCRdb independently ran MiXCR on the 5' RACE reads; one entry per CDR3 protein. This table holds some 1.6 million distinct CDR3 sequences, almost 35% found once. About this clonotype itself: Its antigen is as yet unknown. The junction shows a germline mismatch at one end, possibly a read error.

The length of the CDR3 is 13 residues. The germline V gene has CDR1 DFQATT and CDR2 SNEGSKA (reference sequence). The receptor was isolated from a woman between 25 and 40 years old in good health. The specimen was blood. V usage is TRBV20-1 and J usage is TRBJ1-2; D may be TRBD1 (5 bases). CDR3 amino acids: CSARGGANYGCTF. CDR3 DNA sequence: TGCAGTGCTAGAGGGGGCGCTAACTATGGCTGCACCTTC.